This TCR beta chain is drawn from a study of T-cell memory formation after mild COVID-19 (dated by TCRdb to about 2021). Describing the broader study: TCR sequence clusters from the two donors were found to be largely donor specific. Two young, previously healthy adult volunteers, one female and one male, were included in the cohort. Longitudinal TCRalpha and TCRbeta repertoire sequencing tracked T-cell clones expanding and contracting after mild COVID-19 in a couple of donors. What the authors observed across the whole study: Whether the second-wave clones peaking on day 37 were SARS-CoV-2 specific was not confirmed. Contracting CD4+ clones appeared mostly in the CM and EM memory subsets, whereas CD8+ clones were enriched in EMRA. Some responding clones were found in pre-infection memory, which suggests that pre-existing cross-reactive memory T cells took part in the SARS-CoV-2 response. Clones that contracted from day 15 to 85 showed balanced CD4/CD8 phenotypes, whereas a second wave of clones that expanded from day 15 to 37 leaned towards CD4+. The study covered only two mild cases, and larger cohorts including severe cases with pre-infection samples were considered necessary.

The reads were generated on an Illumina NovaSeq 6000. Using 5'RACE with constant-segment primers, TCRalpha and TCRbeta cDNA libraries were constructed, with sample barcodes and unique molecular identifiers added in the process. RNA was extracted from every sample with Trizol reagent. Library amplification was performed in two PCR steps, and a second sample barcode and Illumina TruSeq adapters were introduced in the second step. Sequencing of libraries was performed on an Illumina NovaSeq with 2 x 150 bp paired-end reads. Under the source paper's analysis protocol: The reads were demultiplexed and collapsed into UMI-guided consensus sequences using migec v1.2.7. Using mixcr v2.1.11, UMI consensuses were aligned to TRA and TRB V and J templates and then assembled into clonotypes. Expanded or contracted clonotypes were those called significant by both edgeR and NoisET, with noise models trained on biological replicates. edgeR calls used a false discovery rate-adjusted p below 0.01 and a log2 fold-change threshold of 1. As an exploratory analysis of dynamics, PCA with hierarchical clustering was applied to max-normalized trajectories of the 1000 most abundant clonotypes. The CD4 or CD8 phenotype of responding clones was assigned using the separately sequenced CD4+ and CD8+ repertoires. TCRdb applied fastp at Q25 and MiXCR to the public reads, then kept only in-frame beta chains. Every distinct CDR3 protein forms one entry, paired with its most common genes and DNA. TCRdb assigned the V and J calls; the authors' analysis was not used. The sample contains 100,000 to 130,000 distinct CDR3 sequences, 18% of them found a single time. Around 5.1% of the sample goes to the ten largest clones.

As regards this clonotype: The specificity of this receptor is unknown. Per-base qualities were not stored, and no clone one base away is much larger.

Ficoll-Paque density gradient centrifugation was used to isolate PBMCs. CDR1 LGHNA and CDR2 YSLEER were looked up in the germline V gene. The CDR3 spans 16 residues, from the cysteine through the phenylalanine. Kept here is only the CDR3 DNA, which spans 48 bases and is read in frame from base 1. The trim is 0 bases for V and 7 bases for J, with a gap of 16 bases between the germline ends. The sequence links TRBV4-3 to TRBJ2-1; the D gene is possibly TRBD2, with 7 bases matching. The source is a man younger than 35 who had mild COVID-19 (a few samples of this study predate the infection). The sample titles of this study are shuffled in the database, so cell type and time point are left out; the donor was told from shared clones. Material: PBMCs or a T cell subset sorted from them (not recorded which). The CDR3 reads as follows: CASSQEAGHRGNEQFF. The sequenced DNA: TGCGCCAGCAGCCAAGAAGCGGGACATAGAGGGAATGAGCAGTTCTTC.